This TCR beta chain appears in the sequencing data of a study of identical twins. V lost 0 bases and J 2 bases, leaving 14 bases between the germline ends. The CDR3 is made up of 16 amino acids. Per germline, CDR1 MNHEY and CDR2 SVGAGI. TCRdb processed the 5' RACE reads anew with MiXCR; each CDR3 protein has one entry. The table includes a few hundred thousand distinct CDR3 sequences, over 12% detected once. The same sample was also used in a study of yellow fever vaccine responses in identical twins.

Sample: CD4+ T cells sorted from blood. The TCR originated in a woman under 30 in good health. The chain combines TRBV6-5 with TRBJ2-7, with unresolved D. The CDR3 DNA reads TGTGCCAGCAGTTACTCGAAATTGGGGAACGCCTACGAGCAGTACTTC. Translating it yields CASSYSKLGNAYEQYF.